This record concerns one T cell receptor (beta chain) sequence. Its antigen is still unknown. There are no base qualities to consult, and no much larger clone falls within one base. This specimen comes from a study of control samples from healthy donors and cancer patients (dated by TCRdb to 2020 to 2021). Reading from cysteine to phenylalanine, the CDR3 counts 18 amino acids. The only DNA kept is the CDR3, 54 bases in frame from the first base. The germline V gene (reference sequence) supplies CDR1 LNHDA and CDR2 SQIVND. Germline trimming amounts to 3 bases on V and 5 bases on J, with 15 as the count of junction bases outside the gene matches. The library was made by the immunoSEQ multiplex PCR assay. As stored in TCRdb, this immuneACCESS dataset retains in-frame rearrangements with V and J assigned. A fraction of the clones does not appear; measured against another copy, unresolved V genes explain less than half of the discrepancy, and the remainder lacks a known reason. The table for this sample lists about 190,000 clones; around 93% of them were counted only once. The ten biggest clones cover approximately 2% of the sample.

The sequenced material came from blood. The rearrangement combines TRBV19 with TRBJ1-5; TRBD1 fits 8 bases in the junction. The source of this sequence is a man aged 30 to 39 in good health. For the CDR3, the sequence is CASSILSLDREDYQPQHF. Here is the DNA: TGTGCCAGTAGTATCCTCTCACTGGACAGGGAAGATTATCAGCCCCAGCATTTT. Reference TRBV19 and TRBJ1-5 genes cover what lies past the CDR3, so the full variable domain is DGGITQSPKYLFRKEGQNVTLSCEQNLNHDAMYWYRQDPGQGLRLIYYSQIVNDFQKGDIAEGYSVSREKKESFPLTVTSAQKNPTAFYLCASSILSLDREDYQPQHFGDGTRLSIL.